This T cell receptor (beta chain) appears in the sequencing data of a study of blood T cell repertoires in COVID-19. This CDR3 is built from 17 residues. The germline V gene encodes CDR1 LNHDA and CDR2 SQIVND (reference sequence). After removal of 6 bases from V and 4 bases from J, the junction contained 8 bases not matched to a gene. This clone was seen a single time. The method was immunoSEQ multiplex PCR; TCRdb's version includes in-frame clones alone and lacks a portion of them. This sample carries about 380,000 clones, around 85% of them seen once, and the ten largest clones take roughly 3.6%. The V and J genes are TRBV19 and TRBJ2-2; 13 bases match TRBD2. This receptor was taken from a woman between 18 and 29 years old with acute or convalescent COVID-19. The specimen was peripheral blood. In nucleotides, the CDR3 is TGTGCCAGTAGGTGGACTAGCGGGAGAATAAGCACCGGGGAGCTGTTTTTT. Its protein is CASRWTSGRISTGELFF.